This is a list of T cell receptor beta chains from one sample in a study of T cells in Graves' hyperthyroidism and ophthalmopathy. TCRdb ran MiXCR on the multiplex PCR reads and lists one entry per CDR3 protein. Of 600,000 or so distinct CDR3 sequences in the sample, around 15% are singletons; the top ten hold approximately 3.8%. The sequencing sample was made of blood. These receptors came from a woman between 25 and 40 years old with Graves' hyperthyroidism. Each CDR3 is given with its conserved first and last residue. Fields, in order: clone size, V gene, J gene, D gene, CDR3 DNA, CDR3 protein. A D gene is named only where the DNA matches it firmly. Only some rows state a clone size, as once, few, many or a class for expanded clones.

many	TRBV2	TRBJ2-1	TRBD2	TGTGCCTCGACAGCCAAAGGCGGGAGATACAATGAGCAGTTCTTC	CASTAKGGRYNEQFF
many	TRBV7-9	TRBJ2-1	TRBD2	TGTGCCAGCAGCTTACTCGGGACTAGCGGGAATGTCGAGTTCTTC	CASSLLGTSGNVEFF
-	TRBV12-3/TRBV12-4	TRBJ2-6	-	TGTGCCAGCAGTTCCGGCAGGCGGGCCAACGTCCTGACTTTC	CASSSGRRANVLTF
-	TRBV9	TRBJ2-2	-	TGTGCCAGCAGCGTAGCCAGCGTTGGGGGAAACACCGGGGAGCTGTTTTTT	CASSVASVGGNTGELFF
many	TRBV6-2/TRBV6-3	TRBJ1-5	-	TGTGCCAGCAGCGAACCGGGACGGGTCAATCAGCCCCAGCATTTT	CASSEPGRVNQPQHF
many	TRBV18	TRBJ1-1	-	TGTGCCAGCTCACCTATAACGGTGAACACTGAAGCTTTCTTT	CASSPITVNTEAFF
many	TRBV20-1	TRBJ1-2	-	TGCAGTGCTAGAGATATCTATGGCTACACCTTC	CSARDIYGYTF
-	TRBV3-1	TRBJ2-5	TRBD1	TGTGCCAGCAGCTACGACAGGGTGCGGGAGACCCAGTACTTC	CASSYDRVRETQYF
many	TRBV3-1	TRBJ2-1	-	TGTGCCAGCAGCCGCCCGTGGGGTAGGGAGCAGTTCTTC	CASSRPWGREQFF
-	TRBV28	TRBJ1-2	-	TGTGCCAGCAGTTTATTGTTTTTAAGCGAGGGCTACACCTTC	CASSLLFLSEGYTF
many	TRBV18	TRBJ2-7	-	TGTGCCAGCTCACCGTTTGATTCCAGCTACGAGCAGTACTTC	CASSPFDSSYEQYF
many	TRBV7-9	TRBJ2-1	-	TGTGCCAGCAGCTTAGCGGGGGCTCGAGAGCAGTTCTTC	CASSLAGAREQFF
many	TRBV6-1	TRBJ1-2	TRBD1	TGTGCCAGCAGCACTCTCACCGGGACAGGGGGGAGTGGCTACACCTTC	CASSTLTGTGGSGYTF
few	TRBV18	TRBJ1-1	-	TGTGCCAGCTCAGGTGAATTGGGCACTGAAGCTTTCTTT	CASSGELGTEAFF
few	TRBV19	TRBJ2-5	-	TGTGCCAGTAGTCCTCGGGGAGTGACTCGCGAGACCCAGTACTTC	CASSPRGVTRETQYF
many	TRBV11-3	TRBJ1-1	TRBD1	TGTGCCAGCAGCCATACAGGGGTGGGTGAAGCTTTCTTT	CASSHTGVGEAFF
-	TRBV12-3/TRBV12-4	TRBJ2-1	-	TGTGCCAGCAGTACCGGTCCCTACAATGAGCAGTTCTTC	CASSTGPYNEQFF
-	TRBV7-9	TRBJ1-4	TRBD1	TGTGCCAGCAGCACCCAGGACAGGAGGAAGGAAAAACTGTTTTTT	CASSTQDRRKEKLFF
-	TRBV25-1	TRBJ2-1	TRBD2	TGTGCCAGCAGCAAACCGGGGACTAGCGGGAGAGATAATGAGCAGTTCTTC	CASSKPGTSGRDNEQFF
few	TRBV6-2/TRBV6-3	TRBJ2-5	TRBD1	TGTGCCAGCAGTACCGGACAGGAAGAGACCCAGTACTTC	CASSTGQEETQYF
few	TRBV7-9	TRBJ2-7	-	TGTGCCAGCAGCTTACCTAGCGACGGCTACGAGCAGTACTTC	CASSLPSDGYEQYF
many	TRBV6-1	TRBJ2-7	TRBD2	TGTGCCAGCAGTTCGAGACTAGCGGGAACCCACGAGCAGTACTTC	CASSSRLAGTHEQYF